A selection of T cell receptor beta chains follows, all from one sample in a study of PD-L1 blockade in urothelial cancer. Using immunoSEQ multiplex PCR, the repertoire was profiled, and TCRdb retains in-frame clones only, with some absent. Of 80,000 to 130,000 clones listed, around 90% are singletons. The sample was PBMCs, taken around atezolizumab (anti-PD-L1) treatment. Every receptor here comes from a woman over 75 with urothelial cancer. Both conserved end residues are trimmed from each CDR3. D genes are given only for firm matches.

v_gene: TRBV30; d_gene: TRBD2; j_gene: TRBJ2-3; CDR3aa: AWSLAGGLSTDTQY
v_gene: TRBV19; d_gene: NA; j_gene: TRBJ1-5; CDR3aa: ASSISGSGSQPQH
v_gene: TRBV4-1; d_gene: TRBD1; j_gene: TRBJ1-1; CDR3aa: ASSPSGTGPNTEAF
v_gene: TRBV7-9; d_gene: NA; j_gene: TRBJ1-4; CDR3aa: ASSTGGTEKLF
v_gene: TRBV5-4; d_gene: NA; j_gene: TRBJ2-7; CDR3aa: ASWTDGGIYEQY
v_gene: TRBV15; d_gene: NA; j_gene: TRBJ2-7; CDR3aa: ATSRELTSYEQY
v_gene: TRBV5-1; d_gene: NA; j_gene: TRBJ1-1; CDR3aa: ASHLGGGPNTEAF
v_gene: TRBV7-9; d_gene: TRBD1; j_gene: TRBJ1-5; CDR3aa: ASSWGQGTQPQH
v_gene: TRBV29-1; d_gene: NA; j_gene: TRBJ1-2; CDR3aa: SVEGGGVYGYT
v_gene: TRBV29-1; d_gene: NA; j_gene: TRBJ2-2; CDR3aa: SVLAGELF
v_gene: TRBV5-5; d_gene: NA; j_gene: TRBJ1-2; CDR3aa: ASSLAARLGRDGYT
v_gene: TRBV5-1; d_gene: TRBD2; j_gene: TRBJ2-2; CDR3aa: ASSPSGNTGELF
v_gene: TRBV29-1; d_gene: NA; j_gene: TRBJ1-3; CDR3aa: SVGQAVGNTIY
v_gene: TRBV19; d_gene: NA; j_gene: TRBJ1-1; CDR3aa: ASSIGNTEAF
v_gene: TRBV5-1; d_gene: NA; j_gene: TRBJ2-4; CDR3aa: ASSPVGGAGILAKNIQY
v_gene: TRBV18; d_gene: NA; j_gene: TRBJ2-1; CDR3aa: ASSLAGSSVYNEQF
v_gene: TRBV7-7; d_gene: NA; j_gene: TRBJ2-2; CDR3aa: ASSLGGGRANTGELF
v_gene: TRBV4-2; d_gene: TRBD2; j_gene: TRBJ2-7; CDR3aa: ASSQVLSASGRGGHEQY
v_gene: TRBV4-1; d_gene: TRBD2; j_gene: TRBJ2-6; CDR3aa: ASSPWTSGRGSGANVLT
v_gene: TRBV30; d_gene: NA; j_gene: TRBJ2-3; CDR3aa: AWTRHFSVADTQY
v_gene: TRBV10-1; d_gene: TRBD2; j_gene: TRBJ2-3; CDR3aa: ASSPGTSGTDTQY
v_gene: TRBV5-8; d_gene: TRBD1; j_gene: TRBJ2-7; CDR3aa: ASSLGQGNYEQY
v_gene: TRBV4-1; d_gene: NA; j_gene: TRBJ2-7; CDR3aa: ASSQRLGGMVEQY
v_gene: TRBV19; d_gene: TRBD1; j_gene: TRBJ2-7; CDR3aa: ASAGTAYEQY
v_gene: TRBV4-1; d_gene: TRBD2; j_gene: TRBJ2-3; CDR3aa: ASSQDKGLGAGDTQY
v_gene: TRBV19; d_gene: TRBD2; j_gene: TRBJ2-7; CDR3aa: ASRTGTSTHEQY
v_gene: TRBV11-3; d_gene: TRBD2; j_gene: TRBJ2-1; CDR3aa: ASSFGLAGEQF
v_gene: TRBV5-6; d_gene: TRBD1; j_gene: TRBJ1-4; CDR3aa: ASSRMTGLNEKLF
v_gene: TRBV28; d_gene: TRBD2; j_gene: TRBJ2-3; CDR3aa: ASSQGLAGSTDTQY
v_gene: TRBV2; d_gene: TRBD1; j_gene: TRBJ1-1; CDR3aa: ASTQGRDRDTEAF
v_gene: TRBV5-1; d_gene: TRBD2; j_gene: TRBJ2-1; CDR3aa: ASSLVAGGNEQF
v_gene: TRBV30; d_gene: NA; j_gene: TRBJ1-1; CDR3aa: AWRFRAEAF
v_gene: TRBV6-5; d_gene: NA; j_gene: TRBJ1-1; CDR3aa: ASSYSYRNTEAF
v_gene: TRBV5-1; d_gene: NA; j_gene: TRBJ2-2; CDR3aa: ASSPRASDTGELF
v_gene: TRBV14; d_gene: NA; j_gene: TRBJ2-1; CDR3aa: ASSLSQGSYNEQF
v_gene: TRBV5-1; d_gene: NA; j_gene: TRBJ2-7; CDR3aa: ASSLAKDSGSSYEQY
v_gene: TRBV5-1; d_gene: TRBD2; j_gene: TRBJ2-5; CDR3aa: ASSLSGGLAVAGETQY
v_gene: TRBV7-2; d_gene: TRBD2; j_gene: TRBJ2-2; CDR3aa: ASRRTSGTGELF
v_gene: TRBV18; d_gene: NA; j_gene: TRBJ1-1; CDR3aa: AGRGDLNTEAF
v_gene: TRBV6-5; d_gene: TRBD1; j_gene: TRBJ2-7; CDR3aa: ASSVRDRGYEQY
v_gene: TRBV12-5; d_gene: TRBD2; j_gene: TRBJ2-1; CDR3aa: ASGLAGGYNEQF
v_gene: TRBV5-6; d_gene: TRBD1; j_gene: TRBJ2-2; CDR3aa: ASSHKGQHTGELF
v_gene: TRBV6-5; d_gene: TRBD2; j_gene: TRBJ2-7; CDR3aa: ASSYSGGSRGEQY
v_gene: TRBV10-1; d_gene: NA; j_gene: TRBJ2-7; CDR3aa: ASSDPGDHEQY
v_gene: TRBV29-1; d_gene: NA; j_gene: TRBJ2-3; CDR3aa: SVEGRYTDTQY
v_gene: TRBV7-3; d_gene: NA; j_gene: TRBJ2-3; CDR3aa: ASSLVGAMGDTQY
v_gene: TRBV6-5; d_gene: TRBD1; j_gene: TRBJ1-5; CDR3aa: ASSYGTGRDQPQH
v_gene: TRBV6-1; d_gene: NA; j_gene: TRBJ2-6; CDR3aa: ATCPRSGANVLT
v_gene: TRBV6-6; d_gene: NA; j_gene: TRBJ1-4; CDR3aa: ASSYSTSGNEKLF
v_gene: TRBV4-2; d_gene: NA; j_gene: TRBJ2-7; CDR3aa: ASSQASSGSYEQY
v_gene: TRBV7-9; d_gene: NA; j_gene: TRBJ2-7; CDR3aa: ASSLVIGRADEQY
v_gene: TRBV27; d_gene: TRBD1; j_gene: TRBJ1-1; CDR3aa: ASSLYRGSELNTEAF
v_gene: TRBV4-2; d_gene: NA; j_gene: TRBJ2-1; CDR3aa: ASSQIGWSTKDEQF